The rows below give T cell receptor beta chains drawn from one sample of a study of T-cell memory formation after mild COVID-19. TCRdb re-derived calls from the 5' RACE reads in MiXCR, one entry per CDR3 protein. Here the sample spans some 410,000 distinct CDR3 sequences, 20% to 30% being singletons. The specimen was PBMCs or a T cell subset sorted from them (not recorded which). The receptors stem from an adult woman who had mild COVID-19 (a few samples of this study predate the infection). Cell type and time point are not known. CDR3s include the opening cysteine and the closing phenylalanine or tryptophan. A D gene is named only where the DNA matches it firmly. Clone size is given for some rows only: seen once, a few or many times, or a class if the clone is expanded.

TRBV7-2	.	TRBJ1-6	.	TGTGCCAGCAGCTTAAGTGCGGGACAATCTAATTCACCCCTCCACTTT	CASSLSAGQSNSPLHF
TRBV9	many	TRBJ1-5	.	TGTGCCAGCAGCCCGGGTTTGGGAGATCAGCCCCAGCATTTT	CASSPGLGDQPQHF
TRBV6-2/TRBV6-3	.	TRBJ2-4	.	TGTGCCAGCAGTTTTACAGGAATAGCCAAAAACATTCAGTACTTC	CASSFTGIAKNIQYF
TRBV12-3/TRBV12-4	few	TRBJ1-2	.	TGTGCCAGCAGTTTAGTTCGGGGGGGTAACTATGGCTACACCTTC	CASSLVRGGNYGYTF
TRBV27	.	TRBJ1-1	.	TGTGCCAGCAGTTTCTCGGACGGGGGAATCGAAGCTTTCTTT	CASSFSDGGIEAFF
TRBV24-1	few	TRBJ2-1	.	TGTGCCACCAGTGATTTGTCAGGGGTCGAAAGCAATGAGCAGTTCTTC	CATSDLSGVESNEQFF
TRBV4-2	.	TRBJ1-2	.	TGTGCCAGCAGCCCAGGGTTGAGGGGCGCTGACTATGGCTACACCTTC	CASSPGLRGADYGYTF
TRBV2	.	TRBJ1-3	.	TGTGCCAGCAGCTCGACAGGAATTCGCTCTGGAAACACCATATATTTT	CASSSTGIRSGNTIYF
TRBV6-5	.	TRBJ2-7	.	TGTGCCAGCAGCATTAGCGGTAGCGATCTCTACGAGCAGTACTTC	CASSISGSDLYEQYF
TRBV4-3	.	TRBJ1-2	TRBD1	TGCGCCAGCAGCCAAGCGAGGACAGGGGGATATGGCTACACCTTC	CASSQARTGGYGYTF
TRBV20-1	.	TRBJ1-2	.	TGCAGTGCTAGAGATACAGGGAGCAGAGTACCTCTGAACTATGGCTACACCTTC	CSARDTGSRVPLNYGYTF
TRBV12-3/TRBV12-4	many	TRBJ1-1	.	TGTGCCAGCAGCCAAGGACAGCGAGGGGTGAACACTGAAGCTTTCTTT	CASSQGQRGVNTEAFF
TRBV4-3	.	TRBJ1-2	.	TGCGCCAGCAGCCAAGAGGGGTGGACTAACTATGGCTACACCTTC	CASSQEGWTNYGYTF
TRBV27	.	TRBJ1-4	.	TGTGCCAGCAGTTTAAGTCAGGGAAGAAAACTGTTTTTT	CASSLSQGRKLFF
TRBV7-2	.	TRBJ2-2	.	TGTGCCAGCAGCCTCCCCGGACCATCGACCGGGGAGCTGTTTTTT	CASSLPGPSTGELFF
TRBV5-1	few	TRBJ2-1	.	TGCGCCAGCAGCTTACCTACCCTTAGCTCCTACAATGAGCAGTTCTTC	CASSLPTLSSYNEQFF
TRBV12-3/TRBV12-4	.	TRBJ2-7	TRBD2	TGTGCCAGCAGTCAACGCGGGACTAGCCGGTGGGGCGAGCAGTACTTC	CASSQRGTSRWGEQYF
TRBV18	few	TRBJ2-2	TRBD1	TGTGCCAGCTCACGACAGGGTAGCAGGGAGCTGTTTTTT	CASSRQGSRELFF
TRBV20-1	.	TRBJ2-7	TRBD2	TGCAGTGCTCGGAAGGGACTAGCATACGAGCAGTACTTC	CSARKGLAYEQYF
TRBV4-1	few	TRBJ2-5	.	TGCGCCAGCAGCCAAGTAGGGGTCAGGACCCAGTACTTC	CASSQVGVRTQYF
TRBV29-1	.	TRBJ2-2	.	TGCAGCGATGAAGATCCAGGGGAGAACACCGGGGAGCTGTTTTTT	CSDEDPGENTGELFF
TRBV5-1	.	TRBJ2-4	.	TGCGCCAGCAGCTCCCTCCCAGGGCATCGGATAGCCAAAAACATTCAGTACTTC	CASSSLPGHRIAKNIQYF
TRBV25-1	.	TRBJ2-7	.	TGTGCCAGCAGTGTGGCAGGGATCGACGAGCAGTACTTC	CASSVAGIDEQYF
TRBV7-9	.	TRBJ2-3	TRBD2	TGTGCCGGCGGGGGACCCACAGATACGCAGTATTTT	CAGGGPTDTQYF
TRBV5-5	few	TRBJ2-7	TRBD1	TGTGCCAGCAGCCGCCCGACAGGGGCAACCTACGAGCAGTACTTC	CASSRPTGATYEQYF
TRBV7-9	.	TRBJ2-1	.	TGTGCCAGCAGCCCCACCGACAGGAGATACAATGAGCAGTTCTTC	CASSPTDRRYNEQFF
TRBV7-9	few	TRBJ1-3	.	TGTGCCAGCAGCCTACTTGATGGAAACACCATATATTTT	CASSLLDGNTIYF
TRBV6-5	.	TRBJ2-3	.	TGTGCCAGCAGTCACGAATGGAGCACAGATACGCAGTATTTT	CASSHEWSTDTQYF
TRBV4-2	few	TRBJ2-3	TRBD2	TGTGCCAGCAGCCTTCGGACTAGCGGGGGGGTACCAGATACGCAGTATTTT	CASSLRTSGGVPDTQYF
TRBV15	.	TRBJ2-5	TRBD1	TGTGCCACCAGCAGATCAAGGACAGGCTCTGAGACCCAGTACTTC	CATSRSRTGSETQYF
TRBV11-2	.	TRBJ2-5	TRBD1	TGTGCCAGCAGCTTAGGGACAGGGGAAGGAGGGACCCAGTACTTC	CASSLGTGEGGTQYF
TRBV9	few	TRBJ2-3	TRBD2	TGTGCCAGCAGCGTCGCGGGCGGGGGAAGCACAGATACGCAGTATTTT	CASSVAGGGSTDTQYF